Presented here are 26 T cell receptor beta chains from one specimen sequenced in a study of T cells in Graves' hyperthyroidism and ophthalmopathy. Amplification targeted TCR beta CDR3 regions from RNA transcripts. The primer set for the first-round RT-PCR of the TCR CDR3 was HTBI. TCRdb processed the multiplex PCR reads anew with MiXCR; each CDR3 protein has one entry. The sample lists fewer than 650,000 distinct CDR3 sequences, roughly 14% seen once, with roughly 4.3% in the top ten. Sequences were obtained from blood. Receptors originate from a woman aged 40 to 50 with Graves' ophthalmopathy.

This clonotype was seen many times. This sequence joins TRBV20-1 and TRBJ1-2, with TRBD1 matching over 10 bases. V lost 6 bases to trimming and J lost 7 bases; unmatched junction nucleotides: 5. The CDR3 runs 12 residues. Germline CDR1 and CDR2: DFQATT and SNEGSKA (reference sequence). The CDR3 nucleotides read TGCAGTGCAGCCGACAGGGGGCTTGGCTACACCTTC. This encodes CSAADRGLGYTF.

At least ten counts were recorded for this clonotype. The chain links TRBV11-2 to TRBJ2-7; TRBD2 matches at 9 bases. The CDR3 consists of 16 residues. V was clipped by 5 bases and J by 3 bases; unmatched bases: 11. From germline, CDR1 is SGHAT and CDR2 FQNNGV. In DNA, the CDR3 is TGTGCCAGCAGCCAACCGCGGGGGGGGGCGTTCTACGAGCAGTACTTC. Amino acid sequence: CASSQPRGGAFYEQYF. Based on the CDR3 plus reference TRBV11-2 and TRBJ2-7, the full variable domain is EAGVAQSPRYKIIEKRQSVAFWCNPISGHATLYWYQQILGQGPKLLIQFQNNGVVDDSQLPKDRFSAERLKGVDSTLKIQPAKLEDSAVYLCASSQPRGGAFYEQYFGPGTRLTVT.

This clonotype was recorded at least ten times. The J gene is TRBJ2-7, the V gene TRBV12-5; 7 bases line up with TRBD1. Trimming removed 8 bases from V and 2 bases from J; junction bases left unmatched: 18. From germline, CDR1 is LGHNT and CDR2 FRNRAP. The CDR3 is 17 amino acids. The DNA of the CDR3 is TGTGCTAGTCCCGGCCCGGGCCACGCCGGGACAGCCTACGAGCAGTACTTC. This encodes CASPGPGHAGTAYEQYF.

The J gene is TRBJ1-1, the V gene TRBV7-9; possible D gene TRBD1, 6 bases. Between the trimmed V and J ends, which lost 4 bases and 5 bases, there was a span of 14 bases. This CDR3 has 14 residues. Germline assignment: CDR1 SEHNR and CDR2 FQNEAQ (reference sequence). The CDR3 nucleotides are TGTGCCAGCAGCTCCCCGACAGGTTTGACTGAAGCTTTCTTT. Translated: CASSSPTGLTEAFF.

The J gene is TRBJ2-7, the V gene TRBV5-1; the D is unclear. Germline V gives CDR1 SGHRS, CDR2 YFSETQ. The CDR3 length is 12 residues. V was cut by 0 bases and J by 6 bases, with 7 bases left in between. This chain's CDR3 is CASSLGNTEQYF. DNA for the CDR3: TGCGCCAGCAGCTTGGGAAACACCGAGCAGTACTTC.

This clonotype was seen repeatedly, ten times or more. The V gene is TRBV7-2, the J gene TRBJ2-7; D is undetermined. CDR3 size: 14 residues. Trimming took off 2 bases at V and 3 bases at J, with 11 bases between the two ends. Germline-derived CDR1 and CDR2 are SGHTA and FQGNSA. The CDR3 region has the DNA TGTGCCAGCAGCTTATCTTCGGGCTACTACGAGCAGTACTTC. Its protein is CASSLSSGYYEQYF.

The chain carries TRBV18 and TRBJ1-5, with TRBD1 matching over 7 bases. The CDR3 sequence is 15 residues long. V shed 3 bases and J 3 bases; nucleotides not matched to a gene: 5. Germline V lookup: CDR1 KGHSH, CDR2 LQKENI. The CDR3, as DNA: TGTGCCAGCTCACCTTCCGGGACAGCCAATCAGCCCCAGCATTTT. Amino acid sequence: CASSPSGTANQPQHF.

This chain uses TRBV12-3 or TRBV12-4 with TRBJ2-2, with 8 bases fitting TRBD1. The CDR3 runs 16 residues. Trimming cost V 6 bases and J 4 bases; bases outside gene matches: 10. CDR3 region: CASRPGQGVGTGELFF. The CDR3 coding sequence is TGTGCCAGCAGACCCGGACAGGGTGTGGGCACCGGGGAGCTGTTTTTT.

This clonotype appeared many times. The gene calls are TRBV28 and TRBJ1-1, with TRBD1 identical over 12 bases. The germline gives CDR1 MDHEN, CDR2 SYDVKM. V trimming: 5 bases; J trimming: 7 bases; junction bases outside the gene matches: 8. The CDR3 runs 15 residues. This CDR3 is CASSAPGQGAGEAFF. The CDR3 nucleotides are TGTGCCAGCAGTGCGCCGGGACAGGGGGCCGGTGAAGCTTTCTTT. The full variable domain, its missing parts supplied by reference TRBV28 and TRBJ1-1, is DVKVTQSSRYLVKRTGEKVFLECVQDMDHENMFWYRQDPGLGLRLIYFSYDVKMKEKGDIPEGYSVSREKKERFSLILESASTNQTSMYLCASSAPGQGAGEAFFGQGTRLTVV.

The sample holds many counts of this clonotype. The chain employs TRBV7-6 and TRBJ2-2; D remains ambiguous. The CDR3 covers 13 residues. The V gene's germline CDR1 is SGHVS and CDR2 FNYEAQ. Trimming pared 7 bases from V and 0 bases from J, leaving 6 bases between. CDR3 DNA: TGTGCCAGCAAGAGCGCGAACACCGGGGAGCTGTTTTTT. This translates into CASKSANTGELFF.

This clonotype was seen many times. The J gene is TRBJ2-2, the V gene TRBV19, with 7 nucleotides matching TRBD2. This CDR3 is 19 amino acids long. Germline V gives CDR1 LNHDA, CDR2 SQIVND (reference sequence). V lost 6 bases and J lost 7; bases outside the gene matches: 23. The CDR3 reads CASSVKVSGPGRRYGELFF. CDR3 nucleotide sequence: TGTGCCAGTAGCGTCAAGGTTAGCGGGCCTGGTCGTCGGTACGGGGAGCTGTTTTTT.

The V and J genes are TRBV6-7 and TRBJ2-5; TRBD2 matches at 12 bases. TRBV6-7 counts as an open reading frame of uncertain function. The V gene end was trimmed by 5 bases and the J gene end by 3 bases; junction bases not matched to a gene: 7. This CDR3 has 16 amino acids. CDR3 sequence: CASSRLAGEGEETQYF. CDR3 nucleotide sequence: TGTGCCAGCAGTCGACTAGCGGGAGAGGGGGAAGAGACCCAGTACTTC.

This chain joins TRBV27 and TRBJ2-7; perhaps TRBD2 as D (5 bases). V was pared by 6 bases and J by 7 bases, with 19 bases between. Germline CDR1 and CDR2: MNHEY and SMNVEV (reference sequence). This CDR3 has 14 residues. The DNA of the CDR3 is TGTGCCAGCAGCTCACTACTAGTCCCCAGGGAGCAGTACTTC. Protein product: CASSSLLVPREQYF.

This clonotype was observed many times. The V call is TRBV28, the J call TRBJ2-7; 12 bases fit TRBD1. The V and J ends lost 8 bases and 5 bases, in that order; junction bases with no gene match: 10. This CDR3 has 15 residues. CDR1 is MDHEN and CDR2 is SYDVKM in the germline V gene. The CDR3 DNA follows: TGTGCCAGCTCGATATGGGGACAGGGGGCTAACGAGCAGTACTTC. Its protein is CASSIWGQGANEQYF. The variable domain in full, completed from reference TRBV28 and TRBJ2-7, reads DVKVTQSSRYLVKRTGEKVFLECVQDMDHENMFWYRQDPGLGLRLIYFSYDVKMKEKGDIPEGYSVSREKKERFSLILESASTNQTSMYLCASSIWGQGANEQYFGPGTRLTVT.

The chain has TRBV6-5 and TRBJ1-1, with a tentative D call TRBD1 (6 bases). Trimming pared 4 bases from V and 5 bases from J, leaving 20 bases between. The CDR3 spans 16 residues. The germline V gene has CDR1 MNHEY and CDR2 SVGAGI. This chain's CDR3 is CASSLTWGSGETEAFF. CDR3 coding DNA: TGTGCCAGCAGTTTGACCTGGGGATCAGGGGAGACTGAAGCTTTCTTT.

There are many counts of this clonotype. The chain has TRBV6-1 and TRBJ2-7; D is perhaps TRBD1 or TRBD2 (6 bases each). The CDR3 spans 14 residues. Trimming took off 8 bases at V and 5 bases at J, with 19 bases between the two ends. CDR1 and CDR2 (germline): MNHNS, SASEGT. The CDR3 DNA is TGTGCCAGCTCCCGAGGGGGGACCGGGAACGAGCAGTACTTC. Protein: CASSRGGTGNEQYF.

The V and J genes are TRBV6-4 and TRBJ2-6; a possible D gene is TRBD1 (6 bases). Germline-derived CDR1 and CDR2 are MRHNA and SNTAGT. The CDR3 has 15 amino acids. Trimming stripped 6 bases from V and 4 bases from J, with 13 bases between. CDR3 in amino acids: CASRPEGDGANVLTF. CDR3 coding DNA: TGTGCCAGCAGACCTGAGGGGGACGGGGCCAACGTCCTGACTTTC.

CDR3 coding DNA: TGTGCCAGCAGTTACACCGCGGGACAGGGGGCAATCTACGAGCAGTACTTC. Encoded protein: CASSYTAGQGAIYEQYF. This rearrangement joins TRBV6-2 or TRBV6-3 to TRBJ2-7; 12 nucleotides align to TRBD1. The CDR3 spans 17 residues. CDR1 and CDR2 (germline): MNHEY, SVGEGT. J was trimmed by 3 bases and V by 2 bases; bases with no gene match: 8.

This clonotype was counted ten times or more. This chain connects TRBV11-2 to TRBJ2-7, with 7 bases lining up with TRBD1. The CDR3 length is 15 residues. CDR1 and CDR2 from the germline V gene are SGHAT and FQNNGV. V was clipped by 0 bases and J by 0 bases; unmatched bases: 2. The CDR3 DNA reads as TGTGCCAGCAGCTTAGATGCAGGGGGCTCCTACGAGCAGTACTTC. Translating gives CASSLDAGGSYEQYF.

Ten or more counts support this clonotype. The V gene is TRBV5-5, the J gene TRBJ2-7; no clear D gene. The CDR3 spans 13 residues. V lost 0 bases and J 6 bases, leaving 10 bases between the germline ends. CDR1 and CDR2 (germline): SGHKS, YYEKEE (reference sequence). CDR3 coding DNA: TGTGCCAGCAGCTTGGAGTCCGTTTCCGAGCAGTACTTC. It yields the protein CASSLESVSEQYF.

This clonotype was counted a few times. The genes are TRBV11-3 and TRBJ2-7; D is undetermined. In germline, CDR1 is SGHNT, CDR2 YENEEA. This CDR3 comprises 15 residues. V gave up 0 bases and J gave up 0 bases, with 9 bases separating them. CDR3 sequence (DNA): TGTGCCAGCAGCTTAGATGACACCGACTCCTACGAGCAGTACTTC. Translation: CASSLDDTDSYEQYF.

This clonotype was counted ten times or more. This chain links TRBV7-9 with TRBJ2-5; D possibly corresponds to TRBD2 (6 bases). The CDR3 loop spans 15 amino acids. V lost 4 bases and J lost 5, with 17 bases in between. The germline V gene encodes CDR1 SEHNR and CDR2 FQNEAQ (reference sequence). CDR3 sequence: CASSSIGTQGETQYF. CDR3 in DNA: TGTGCCAGCAGCTCAATCGGGACTCAAGGGGAGACCCAGTACTTC. Supplemented by reference TRBV7-9 and TRBJ2-5, the full variable domain reads DTGVSQNPRHKITKRGQNVTFRCDPISEHNRLYWYRQTLGQGPEFLTYFQNEAQLEKSRLLSDRFSAERPKGSFSTLEIQRTEQGDSAMYLCASSSIGTQGETQYFGPGTRLLVL.

This clonotype was counted many times. The chain uses TRBV7-2 and TRBJ2-7; D is unclear. V lost 1 base, J lost 8 bases, and 15 bases lay in between. The CDR3 covers 14 residues. CDR1 and CDR2 from the germline V gene are SGHTA and FQGNSA. The CDR3 nucleotides read TGTGCCAGCAGCTTAGGCTATCCTACGCTCAAGCAGTACTTC. Translation gives CASSLGYPTLKQYF.

This clonotype was seen repeatedly, ten times or more. The genes are TRBV10-1 and TRBJ1-1, with D unresolved. The CDR3 is 13 amino acids. V was trimmed by 7 bases and J by 2 bases, leaving 11 bases between them. Germline V lookup: CDR1 WNHNN, CDR2 SYGVQD (reference sequence). The CDR3 protein is CASKRDSNTEAFF. CDR3 bases: TGCGCCAGCAAACGGGATTCCAACACTGAAGCTTTCTTT.

This clonotype was seen ten or more times. The rearrangement links TRBV20-1 to TRBJ2-7; the D gene is possibly TRBD2 (7 bases). This CDR3 comprises 14 residues. V lost 0 bases and J lost 2, with 11 bases in between. Per the germline V gene, CDR1 is DFQATT and CDR2 is SNEGSKA (reference sequence). The CDR3 loop reads CSARDIGGAYEQYF. The CDR3 DNA is TGCAGTGCTAGAGATATAGGGGGGGCCTACGAGCAGTACTTC.

This clonotype was detected ten times or more. The chain uses TRBV5-1 and TRBJ2-7; TRBD2 matches at 8 bases. The CDR3 extends over 13 amino acids. Germline V lookup: CDR1 SGHRS, CDR2 YFSETQ. V lost 3 bases and J lost 5; bases outside the gene matches: 4. CDR3 in DNA: TGCGCCAGCAGCTCGGGAGGGAGGAACGAGCAGTACTTC. It specifies CASSSGGRNEQYF.